The clone carrying this T cell receptor (beta chain) has only a few counts. The antigen is not known. These data belong to a study of T-cell reconstitution after alpha-beta-depleted transplantation in children. Study-wide points: Elevated TCRbeta diversity at day 60 was traced, in some patients, to surviving recipient T cells and thymic progenitors. T-cell counts and diversity at one year post-transplant came mainly from newly produced T cells. Reportedly, only several hundred clones from non-depleted graft cells drove alpha-beta T-cell counts at about two months.

Unique molecular identifiers were incorporated when the TCRbeta library was constructed. From the PCR reads, TCRdb called clonotypes with MiXCR, one entry per CDR3 protein. The sample includes under 450,000 distinct CDR3 sequences, roughly 15% seen only once; the top ten take approximately 28%. The source is a boy less than two years old who had a stem cell transplant for Wiskott-Aldrich syndrome, so the T cells may come from the graft donor. Sequenced here: PBMCs, mostly from graft donor cells, sampled 360 days after TCRalphabeta/CD19-depleted stem cell transplant.

CDR3 sequence: CSASVLAGSDTQYF. In DNA form, the CDR3 reads TGCAGTGCTAGCGTACTAGCGGGGAGTGATACGCAGTATTTT. The chain combines TRBV20-1 with TRBJ2-3; 10 bases agree with TRBD2. CDR1 is DFQATT and CDR2 is SNEGSKA in the germline V gene (reference sequence). Trimming cost V 3 bases and J 6 bases; bases outside gene matches: 6. The CDR3 runs 14 residues.